The text below deals with one TCR beta chain. Authors' processing steps: How many nucleated cells were present was estimated from reference gene primer amplification. Measured with immunoSEQ multiplex PCR; TCRdb has only the in-frame clones, and not every one. The D gene and trimming were derived from the DNA, and the V and J assignments and clone size from that table. The top ten hold approximately 2.6% of the sample, which has more than 85,000 clones, 70% to 90% seen once. Participants spanned ages about 18 to 90 years and resided in 20 to 30 US areas. The data were taken from a study of blood T cell repertoires in COVID-19. The specimen was PBMCs or T cells enriched from blood (not recorded which). The receptor's source is a woman between 50 and 59 years old who had recovered from COVID-19.

As DNA, the CDR3 is TGTGCCAGCAGTTTTAGGCAGGGGGCTTTGGTTAGCTATGGCTACACCTTC. Translating gives CASSFRQGALVSYGYTF. This chain uses TRBV28 with TRBJ1-2; 8 bases fit TRBD1. J was trimmed by 4 bases and V by 3 bases; bases with no gene match: 13. Germline V gene data show CDR1 as MDHEN and CDR2 as SYDVKM. This CDR3 has 17 amino acids.